Below are 20 T cell receptor beta chains sequenced from a single sample in a study of OX40 agonist ivuxolimab in advanced cancers. Library preparation used the immunoSEQ multiplex PCR assay. TCRdb holds this immuneACCESS table with in-frame rearrangements only. Some clones are missing; in checked studies, unresolved V genes explain under half, and the rest has no known cause. The sample table lists tens of thousands of clones, more than 80% of them with a count of one. The ten largest clones take up approximately 9.9% of the sample. This specimen consisted of CD4+ or CD8+ T cells sorted from blood, obtained in a trial of the OX40 agonist ivuxolimab. These receptors all come from an adult with an advanced solid tumor such as melanoma, head and neck, liver or kidney cancer.

This chain uses TRBV6-6 with TRBJ1-5; TRBD1 might be the D (6 bases). Germline CDR1 reads MNHNY; CDR2 reads SVGAGI (reference sequence). Deletions cut 8 bases from V and 6 bases from J, with 20 bases between. This CDR3 is built from 15 residues. CDR3 protein: CASDPWGRGSQPQHF. In DNA, the CDR3 is TGTGCCAGCGATCCTTGGGGCAGGGGCAGTCAGCCCCAGCATTTT.

The J gene is TRBJ2-3, the V gene TRBV27, with D possibly matching TRBD1 (6 bases). Trimming took 7 bases from V and 8 from J, leaving 22 bases between them. The CDR3 extends over 15 amino acids. The germline V gene has CDR1 MNHEY and CDR2 SMNVEV (reference sequence). The CDR3 is CASNQDSRPLSTQYF. The CDR3 coding sequence is TGTGCCAGCAACCAGGACAGCCGCCCTCTGAGTACGCAGTATTTT.

The chain joins TRBV28 to TRBJ2-1; 10 bases fit TRBD2. The V segment lost 7 bases and the J segment 10 bases; nucleotides outside the gene matches: 16. Germline V gene sequence: CDR1 MDHEN, CDR2 SYDVKM. The length of the CDR3 is 16 residues. CDR3: CASTHGIAGGGDEQFF. CDR3 sequence (DNA): TGTGCCAGCACCCACGGGATAGCGGGAGGAGGGGACGAGCAGTTCTTC.

This clone was counted a few times. The V gene is TRBV19, the J gene TRBJ1-2, with 7 positions matching TRBD1. V was pared by 3 bases and J by 2 bases, with 0 bases of the junction left unmatched. The germline V gene encodes CDR1 LNHDA and CDR2 SQIVND (reference sequence). This CDR3 comprises 13 residues. The CDR3: CASSMTGNYGYTF. In DNA form, the CDR3 reads TGTGCCAGTAGTATGACAGGGAACTATGGCTACACCTTC. The whole variable domain, filled in from reference TRBV19 and TRBJ1-2, reads DGGITQSPKYLFRKEGQNVTLSCEQNLNHDAMYWYRQDPGQGLRLIYYSQIVNDFQKGDIAEGYSVSREKKESFPLTVTSAQKNPTAFYLCASSMTGNYGYTFGSGTRLTVV.

The chain uses TRBV11-1 and TRBJ2-1, with 9 bases matching TRBD2. Germline CDR1 reads SGHAT; CDR2 reads FQDESV (reference sequence). J lost 8 bases, V lost 3 bases, and 8 bases had no gene match. The CDR3 loop spans 15 amino acids. CDR3 nucleotide sequence: TGTGCCAGCAGCTTTAGTGGCGGGAGGGCGGATGAGCAGTTCTTC. Its protein product is CASSFSGGRADEQFF.

Comment on this clone: Other DNA sequences in this sample translate to the same CDR3. The V and J genes are TRBV7-9 and TRBJ2-7; D unclear. The ends were cut back, 2 bases at V and 2 bases at J, with 7 bases in the middle. CDR1 is SEHNR and CDR2 is FQNEAQ in the germline V gene (reference sequence). This CDR3 is built from 13 residues. In DNA, the CDR3 is TGTGCCAGCAGCTTATACTCAGCCTACGAGCAGTACTTC. Protein sequence: CASSLYSAYEQYF.

V usage is TRBV28 and J usage is TRBJ2-2, with TRBD2 matching over 11 bases. The germline V gene encodes CDR1 MDHEN and CDR2 SYDVKM. This CDR3 region has 18 residues. The junction had 13 bases not matched to a gene; V was cut back by 3 bases and J by 7 bases. The CDR3 bases are TGTGCCAGCAGTTTTCATGCCGATCCTAGCGGGAGGATCGGGGAGCTGTTTTTT. Its protein is CASSFHADPSGRIGELFF.

V gene TRBV7-3 combines with J gene TRBJ2-1, with D perhaps given as TRBD1 or TRBD2 (5 bases each). This CDR3 is 15 amino acids long. Germline V lookup: CDR1 SGHTA, CDR2 FQGTGA. V was clipped by 1 base and J by 5 bases, with 12 bases between them. CDR3 residues: CASSLRGMQDNEQFF. The CDR3 DNA reads as TGTGCCAGCAGCTTAAGGGGGATGCAGGACAATGAGCAGTTCTTC.

The CDR3 DNA sequence: TGTGCCAGCAGCTCCTTCCCGGGACAGGGGTACAATGAGCAGTTCTTC. Translating gives CASSSFPGQGYNEQFF. The gene calls are TRBV11-2 and TRBJ2-1; 10 bases are shared with TRBD1. The germline CDR1 and CDR2 sequences are SGHAT and FQNNGV. CDR3 length equals 16 residues. V trimming: 4 bases; J trimming: 4 bases; junction bases outside the gene matches: 7.

The chain joins TRBV13 to TRBJ2-5; D gene uncertain. The CDR3 loop spans 12 amino acids. Germline assignment: CDR1 PRHDT and CDR2 FYEKMQ (reference sequence). The germline V and J ends were trimmed by 3 bases and 5 bases, with 7 bases remaining between them. The CDR3 reads CASSFSRETQYF. CDR3 in DNA: TGTGCCAGCAGCTTTAGTAGGGAGACCCAGTACTTC.

The chain has TRBV19 and TRBJ1-4; D gene uncertain. Germline values: CDR1 LNHDA, CDR2 SQIVND (reference sequence). The CDR3 sequence is 14 residues long. Trimming removed 3 bases from V and 7 bases from J, with 12 bases in between. The CDR3 spells CASSIGRVAEKLFF. CDR3 DNA sequence: TGTGCCAGTAGTATTGGTCGTGTTGCTGAAAAACTGTTTTTT.

This sequence joins TRBV5-1 and TRBJ2-7, with D unresolved. Per germline, CDR1 SGHRS and CDR2 YFSETQ. The CDR3 runs 13 residues. The V gene lost 0 bases and the J gene lost 0 bases, with 4 bases spanning the gap. CDR3 sequence reads: CASSLEVSYEQYF. The CDR3 nucleotides are TGCGCCAGCAGCTTGGAAGTCTCCTACGAGCAGTACTTC.

The rearrangement uses TRBV30 and TRBJ1-5; possibly TRBD1 for D (6 bases). Germline V lookup: CDR1 GTSNPN, CDR2 SVGIG (reference sequence). The CDR3 totals 15 residues. V shed 3 bases and J shed 2 bases, with 14 bases lying between them. The CDR3 loop reads CAWSLRGLGNQPQHF. The CDR3 bases are TGTGCCTGGAGCCTCAGGGGCCTTGGCAATCAGCCCCAGCATTTT. Together with reference TRBV30 and TRBJ1-5, the CDR3 gives the full variable domain: SQTIHQWPATLVQPVGSPLSLECTVEGTSNPNLYWYRQAAGRGLQLLFYSVGIGQISSEVPQNLSASRPQDRQFILSSKKLLLSDSGFYLCAWSLRGLGNQPQHFGDGTRLSIL.

CDR3 nucleotides: TGTGCCAGCAGTTACTCGCCAGGGACTGAAGCTTTCTTT. This translates into CASSYSPGTEAFF. The chain recombines TRBV6-5 with TRBJ1-1; tentative D call: TRBD1 (5 bases). Trimming removed 0 bases from V and 5 bases from J, with 7 bases in between. The CDR3 has 13 amino acids. Germline V lookup: CDR1 MNHEY, CDR2 SVGAGI.

The chain combines TRBV2 with TRBJ2-5; the D is unclear. Germline loops: CDR1 SNHLY, CDR2 FYNNEI. The CDR3 spans 15 residues. V was pared by 2 bases and J by 0 bases, with 10 bases between. The CDR3 region is CASSELRLNQETQYF. As DNA, the CDR3 is TGTGCCAGCAGTGAACTCAGGTTAAACCAAGAGACCCAGTACTTC. The entire variable domain, with the rest obtained from reference TRBV2 and TRBJ2-5, is as follows: EPEVTQTPSHQVTQMGQEVILRCVPISNHLYFYWYRQILGQKVEFLVSFYNNEISEKSEIFDDQFSVERPDGSNFTLKIRSTKLEDSAMYFCASSELRLNQETQYFGPGTRLLVL.

This chain joins TRBV5-8 and TRBJ2-1; possible D gene TRBD2, 5 bases. The germline gives CDR1 SGHTS, CDR2 YDEGEE. Trimming took off 4 bases at V and 0 bases at J, with 11 bases between the two ends. The CDR3 loop spans 15 amino acids. This CDR3 reads CASSRVGSSYNEQFF. For the CDR3, the DNA is TGTGCCAGCAGCCGGGTTGGGAGCTCCTACAATGAGCAGTTCTTC.

This chain links TRBV5-1 with TRBJ2-3; weak D call: TRBD2 (5 bases). This CDR3 is built from 13 residues. Germline V gene lookup returns CDR1 SGHRS and CDR2 YFSETQ. V gave up 2 bases and J gave up 4 bases, with 8 bases separating them. CDR3 nucleotide sequence: TGCGCCAGCAGCTTTGGTAGCGCAGATACGCAGTATTTT. Amino acid sequence: CASSFGSADTQYF. Drawing the rest from reference TRBV5-1 and TRBJ2-3, the complete variable domain is KAGVTQTPRYLIKTRGQQVTLSCSPISGHRSVSWYQQTPGQGLQFLFEYFSETQRNKGNFPGRFSGRQFSNSRSEMNVSTLELGDSALYLCASSFGSADTQYFGPGTRLTVL.

This sequence joins TRBV7-9 and TRBJ2-7; 8 bases align to TRBD1. Germline CDR1 and CDR2: SEHNR and FQNEAQ (reference sequence). The CDR3 sequence is 14 residues long. Losses at the gene ends were 4 bases for V and 3 bases for J; bases not matched to a gene: 5. The CDR3 sequence: CASSWTGRFYEQYF. The CDR3 nucleotides read TGTGCCAGCAGCTGGACAGGGAGATTCTACGAGCAGTACTTC.

The chain carries TRBV6-1 and TRBJ1-5; D not certain. Trimming took 1 base from V and 0 from J, leaving 7 bases between them. The CDR3 has 15 residues. CDR1 MNHNS and CDR2 SASEGT come from the germline V gene. CDR3 region: CASSEDLGSNQPQHF. In nucleotides, the CDR3 is TGTGCCAGCAGTGAAGATTTGGGTAGCAATCAGCCCCAGCATTTT.

The chain is built from TRBV9 and TRBJ2-5; 10 bases align to TRBD1. Germline V gene sequence: CDR1 SGDLS, CDR2 YYNGEE. The CDR3 is 15 amino acids. Trimming removed 5 bases from V and 4 bases from J; junction bases left unmatched: 8. CDR3 nucleotide sequence: TGTGCCAGCAGAGACGGGACAGGGGTGGGAGAGACCCAGTACTTC. This encodes CASRDGTGVGETQYF. The full variable domain, with the rest looked up from reference TRBV9 and TRBJ2-5, is DSGVTQTPKHLITATGQRVTLRCSPRSGDLSVYWYQQSLDQGLQFLIQYYNGEERAKGNILERFSAQQFPDLHSELNLSSLELGDSALYFCASRDGTGVGETQYFGPGTRLLVL.